This T cell receptor beta chain was sequenced in a study of shared clonotypes between healthy human individuals. CDR3 length equals 12 residues. Germline CDR1 reads LNHDA; CDR2 reads SQIVND (reference sequence). With V trimmed by 11 bases and J by 7 bases, 8 bases remained unmatched. Points on this clone: What it binds is unknown.

Profiled with immunoSEQ multiplex PCR; TCRdb holds only in-frame clones, not every one. The top ten hold 1.2% of the sample, which has around 2,100,000 clones, roughly 95% seen once. Selected positively for CCR7 and CD45RO-negative, naive CD8 cells excluded terminally differentiated effector memory CD45RA+ cells. Notes on the study in general: Only blood underwent sampling, and tissue repertoires likely differ.

Material for sequencing was naive CD8+ T cells sorted from blood. The chain recombines TRBV19 with TRBJ1-2; 9 positions match TRBD1. The sequence derives from a man between 18 and 29 years old in good health. The CDR3 region is CAATTGGVGYTF. CDR3 sequence (DNA): TGTGCCGCAACTACAGGGGGCGTTGGCTACACCTTC.